Listed below are T cell receptor beta chains from one sample, sequenced in a study of T cells after yellow fever vaccination. TCRdb passed the 5' RACE reads through MiXCR, listing each CDR3 protein once. The sample holds 500,000 to 650,000 distinct CDR3 sequences, 12% seen once. The sequencing here drew on PBMCs, taken on the day of the yellow fever booster vaccination. The source is a man aged 30 to 45 who received the YFV17D yellow fever vaccine. The CDR3 runs from the conserved cysteine through the conserved F or W.

j_call v_call cdr3_aa
TRBJ2-1 TRBV28 CASSFSSSHLEQFF
TRBJ2-2 TRBV5-4 CASSSGQGRNTGELFF
TRBJ1-1 TRBV3-1 CASSQWGTEAFF
TRBJ2-4 TRBV5-4 CASKGGGVQNIQYF
TRBJ2-1 TRBV20-1 CSAKALWTNEQFF
TRBJ2-7 TRBV9 CASSVAASGKGYEQYF
TRBJ2-1 TRBV3-1 CATLAGGGYNEQFF
TRBJ1-2 TRBV5-4 CASSHRTNYGYTF
TRBJ2-2 TRBV4-3 CASSQGSGGIAGELFF
TRBJ2-1 TRBV20-1 CSARDFSREANEQFF
TRBJ1-6 TRBV21-1 CASDREGGYNSPLHF
TRBJ2-2 TRBV30 CAWSGGGELFF
TRBJ2-7 TRBV20-1 CSASQGIKSEQYF
TRBJ2-1 TRBV5-5 CASSLELEVQFF
TRBJ2-1 TRBV7-3 CASSLIARDEQFF
TRBJ2-3 TRBV5-6 CASSSSVLTVTDTQYF
TRBJ2-1 TRBV5-1 CASRSGTSVSYNEQFF
TRBJ1-2 TRBV5-4 CASSALGSSWNYGYTF
TRBJ2-1 TRBV9 CASSVRGRYNEQFF
TRBJ2-7 TRBV29-1 CSVTREDRGFYEQYF
TRBJ1-5 TRBV20-1 CSARDSENFSNQPQHF
TRBJ1-1 TRBV19 CASSVPGPGAEAFF
TRBJ2-2 TRBV18 CASSLMMDRYTGELFF
TRBJ1-2 TRBV12-3/TRBV12-4 CASSFQGTYYGYTF
TRBJ2-7 TRBV2 CASRMGGYEQYF
TRBJ2-2 TRBV5-1 CASSQGLAATGELFF
TRBJ1-1 TRBV18 CASRRTQGGDTEAFF
TRBJ2-7 TRBV6-2/TRBV6-3 CASSRQGLWYEQYF
TRBJ2-1 TRBV6-5 CASSYKAGGNNEQFF
TRBJ2-3 TRBV19 CASSTRGSTDTQYF
TRBJ1-2 TRBV27 CASTAHSNYGYTF
TRBJ2-7 TRBV7-3 CASSLMGTGYEQYF
TRBJ2-1 TRBV20-1 CSARDGHSGRGTNEQFF
TRBJ2-3 TRBV7-8 CASILGRTRRLTDTQYF
TRBJ1-2 TRBV28 CASSFGKANYGYTF
TRBJ2-1 TRBV20-1 CSASLAGYEQFF
TRBJ2-5 TRBV7-2 CASSSGTFQETQYF
TRBJ1-2 TRBV27 CASSNDRGGYGYTF
TRBJ2-1 TRBV19 CASSSRTVNEQFF
TRBJ2-7 TRBV4-3 CASSQVHSSYEQYF
TRBJ2-7 TRBV28 CASRRESYEQYF